This T cell receptor (beta chain) was captured by sequencing in a study of blood T cell repertoires in COVID-19. Across the whole study: Specimens from acute and convalescent COVID-19 originated in the United States, Italy and Spain. PBMCs, B-cell-depleted T cells, or T cells provided the cDNA or gDNA that made up the material.

After removal of 5 bases from V and 7 bases from J, the junction contained 18 bases not matched to a gene. Per the germline V gene, CDR1 is MNHNY and CDR2 is SVGAGI (reference sequence). The CDR3 covers 17 residues. Original methodology: From reference gene primer amplification, estimates of nucleated cell counts were derived. TCRdb's table, derived via immunoSEQ multiplex PCR, lists solely in-frame clones and lacks some. V and J calls and clone size are as listed in that table; D and trimming were resolved from the DNA. The sample has around 61,000 clones, about nine tenths seen once. This chain connects TRBV6-6 to TRBJ1-2; 8 nucleotides line up with TRBD1. The receptor's source is a man aged 60 to 69 with acute or convalescent COVID-19. Sequenced material: peripheral blood. For the CDR3, the DNA is TGTGCCAGCAGTCGCCTGGAAGTCACAGGGGGACGGGCTGGCTACACCTTC. Protein product: CASSRLEVTGGRAGYTF.